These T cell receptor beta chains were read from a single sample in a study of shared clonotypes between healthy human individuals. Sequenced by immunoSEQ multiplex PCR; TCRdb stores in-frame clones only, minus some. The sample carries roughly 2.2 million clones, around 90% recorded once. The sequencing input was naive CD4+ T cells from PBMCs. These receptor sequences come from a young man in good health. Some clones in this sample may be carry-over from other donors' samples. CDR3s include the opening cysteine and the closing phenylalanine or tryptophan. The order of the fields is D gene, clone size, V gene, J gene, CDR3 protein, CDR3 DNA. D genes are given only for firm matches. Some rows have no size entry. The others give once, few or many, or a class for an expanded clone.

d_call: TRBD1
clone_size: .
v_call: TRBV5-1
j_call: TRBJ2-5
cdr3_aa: CASSWGRDRGSQETQYF
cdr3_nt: TGCGCCAGCAGCTGGGGCCGGGACAGGGGGAGTCAAGAGACCCAGTACTTC

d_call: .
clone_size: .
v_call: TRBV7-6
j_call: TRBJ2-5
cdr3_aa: CASSPRVVGQETQYF
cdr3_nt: TGTGCCAGCAGCCCCAGGGTAGTGGGCCAAGAGACCCAGTACTTC

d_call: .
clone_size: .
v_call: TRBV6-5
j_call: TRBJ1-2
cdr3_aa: CASKPKYRANYGYTF
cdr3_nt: TGTGCCAGCAAGCCCAAGTACCGCGCTAACTATGGCTACACCTTC

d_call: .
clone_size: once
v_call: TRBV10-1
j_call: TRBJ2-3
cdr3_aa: CASSPSGDTQYF
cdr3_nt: TGCGCCAGCAGTCCCTCTGGAGATACGCAGTATTTT

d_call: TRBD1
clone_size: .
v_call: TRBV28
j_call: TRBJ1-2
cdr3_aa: CAGRDRALGNYGYTF
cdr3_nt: TGTGCCGGGCGGGACAGGGCGTTGGGTAACTATGGCTACACCTTC

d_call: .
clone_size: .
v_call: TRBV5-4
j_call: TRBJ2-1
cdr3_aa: CASTLYNEQFF
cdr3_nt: TGTGCCAGCACCCTATACAATGAGCAGTTCTTC

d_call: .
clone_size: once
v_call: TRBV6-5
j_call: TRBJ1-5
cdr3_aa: CASSYSTRFFNQPQHF
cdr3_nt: TGTGCCAGCAGTTACTCGACTCGGTTCTTCAATCAGCCCCAGCATTTT

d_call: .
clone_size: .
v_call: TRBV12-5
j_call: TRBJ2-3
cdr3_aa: CASALSRQADTQYF
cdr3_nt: TGTGCTAGTGCCTTGAGTCGGCAGGCAGATACGCAGTATTTT

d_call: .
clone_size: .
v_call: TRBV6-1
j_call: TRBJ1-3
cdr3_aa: CASPASSGNTIYF
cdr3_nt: TGTGCCAGTCCTGCCAGCTCTGGAAACACCATATATTTT

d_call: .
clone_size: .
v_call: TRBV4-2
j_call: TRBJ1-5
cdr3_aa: CASSQGGARDNQPQHF
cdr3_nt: TGTGCCAGCAGCCAAGGGGGCGCCAGGGACAATCAGCCCCAGCATTTT

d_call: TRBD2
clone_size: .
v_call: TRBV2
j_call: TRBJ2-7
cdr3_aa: CASSGTSGEQYF
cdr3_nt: TGTGCCAGCAGCGGGACTAGCGGCGAGCAGTACTTC

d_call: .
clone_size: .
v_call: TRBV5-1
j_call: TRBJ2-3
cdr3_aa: CASSLGRSGADTQYF
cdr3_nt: TGCGCCAGCAGCTTGGGCCGGAGTGGGGCGGATACGCAGTATTTT

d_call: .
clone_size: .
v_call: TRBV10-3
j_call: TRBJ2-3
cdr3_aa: CAISEGVGYTDTQYF
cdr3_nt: TGTGCCATCAGTGAAGGCGTGGGATACACAGATACGCAGTATTTT